Presented here are 10 T cell receptor beta chains from one specimen sequenced in a study of CD8 T cells in ankylosing spondylitis. Points from the study as a whole: Blood of patients with ankylosing spondylitis appeared to be characterized by a TCR beta motif of roughly eight highly homologous variants.

Their specific antigens are unknown. In TCRdb, the 5' RACE reads were re-called with MiXCR into one record per CDR3 protein. This sample has approximately 540,000 distinct CDR3 sequences, with roughly 12% found just once. Material: blood, either unsorted or a sorted T cell fraction (not recorded which). These receptor sequences come from a male donor with ankylosing spondylitis.

This clonotype was detected a few times. V is TRBV12-3 or TRBV12-4 and J is TRBJ2-4; 12 positions match TRBD2. V trimming: 3 bases; J trimming: 0 bases; junction bases outside the gene matches: 6. The CDR3 is 18 amino acids. The CDR3 spells CASSFPTSGSLAKNIQYF. CDR3 coding DNA: TGTGCCAGCAGTTTCCCGACTAGCGGGAGCTTAGCCAAAAACATTCAGTACTTC.

The table lists this clonotype with a few counts. The chain links TRBV29-1 to TRBJ2-5, with TRBD1 matching over 11 bases. Per germline, CDR1 SQVTM and CDR2 ANQGSEA. The CDR3 has 14 residues. Trimming at V came to 7 bases and at J to 5 bases, leaving 9 bases not matched to a gene. The CDR3 loop reads CSAGGQGAGETQYF. DNA for the CDR3: TGCAGCGCGGGAGGACAGGGGGCGGGGGAGACCCAGTACTTC. The variable domain in full, with the rest retrieved from reference TRBV29-1 and TRBJ2-5, is SAVISQKPSRDICQRGTSLTIQCQVDSQVTMMFWYRQQPGQSLTLIATANQGSEATYESGFVIDKFPISRPNLTFSTLTVSNMSPEDSSIYLCSAGGQGAGETQYFGPGTRLLVL.

This clonotype was observed a handful of times. V usage is TRBV10-1 and J usage is TRBJ2-3; 8 bases agree with TRBD1. CDR3 length: 14 residues. The V gene end was trimmed by 5 bases and the J gene end by 5 bases; junction bases not matched to a gene: 6. Germline V lookup: CDR1 WNHNN, CDR2 SYGVQD (reference sequence). The CDR3 region is CASSPRGQGDTQYF. In nucleotides, the CDR3 is TGCGCCAGCAGTCCCAGGGGGCAGGGAGATACGCAGTATTTT.

V is TRBV9 and J is TRBJ2-5, with TRBD2 identical over 7 bases. The CDR3 runs to 15 residues. The germline gives CDR1 SGDLS, CDR2 YYNGEE. Trimming at V came to 0 bases and at J to 5 bases, leaving 7 bases not matched to a gene. This CDR3 reads CASSVGFLREETQYF. In DNA, the CDR3 is TGTGCCAGCAGCGTAGGGTTTTTGCGGGAGGAGACCCAGTACTTC.

This clonotype was counted between two and nine times. The rearrangement uses TRBV20-1 and TRBJ2-1; TRBD2 aligns across 7 bases. The trim removed 7 bases at V and 7 bases at J, leaving 13 bases unmatched. This CDR3 has 14 amino acids. CDR1 is DFQATT, CDR2 SNEGSKA, per germline (reference sequence). The CDR3 bases are TGCAGTGTTGAAGGCGGGAGTAGATGGAATGAGCAGTTCTTC. Amino acids: CSVEGGSRWNEQFF.

This clonotype has at least ten counts. V and J are TRBV3-1 and TRBJ2-5, with D possibly being TRBD2 (6 bases). CDR3 length equals 13 residues. Germline loops: CDR1 LGHDT, CDR2 YNNKEL (reference sequence). The ends were cut back, 2 bases at V and 4 bases at J, with 8 bases in the middle. CDR3 in DNA: TGTGCCAGCAGCCAACCGGGAGCAGAGACCCAGTACTTC. It translates to CASSQPGAETQYF.

The V and J genes are TRBV7-9 and TRBJ2-7; D is unclear. This CDR3 contains 12 residues. Trimming cost V 1 base and J 5 bases, with 6 bases left between them. Germline CDR1 reads SEHNR; CDR2 reads FQNEAQ (reference sequence). The CDR3 DNA reads as TGTGCCAGCAGCTTAGGGGTGAACGAGCAGTACTTC. The encoded protein is CASSLGVNEQYF. The whole variable domain, filled in from reference TRBV7-9 and TRBJ2-7, reads DTGVSQNPRHKITKRGQNVTFRCDPISEHNRLYWYRQTLGQGPEFLTYFQNEAQLEKSRLLSDRFSAERPKGSFSTLEIQRTEQGDSAMYLCASSLGVNEQYFGPGTRLTVT.

In regard to this clonotype: A much larger clone lies one base from this, so it may be a read error. The final CDR3 position lacks the conserved phenylalanine or tryptophan, pointing to a likely read error. V is TRBV12-3 or TRBV12-4 and J is TRBJ1-2, with TRBD1 matching over 11 bases. With V trimmed by 6 bases and J by 6 bases, 12 bases remained unmatched. The length of the CDR3 is 16 residues. CDR3 bases: TGTGCCAGCAGCCCCCCACCGGGACAGGGGGACCATGGCTACACCCTC. This codes for CASSPPPGQGDHGYTL.

This rearrangement joins TRBV28 to TRBJ1-1; tentatively, D is TRBD1 (5 bases). V lost 6 bases and J 6 bases, leaving 14 bases between the germline ends. The V gene's germline CDR1 is MDHEN and CDR2 SYDVKM. This CDR3 region has 13 residues. Here the CDR3 DNA reads TGTGCCAGCAGCTCCCCGGGGGAACCTGAAGCTTTCTTT. Amino acid sequence: CASSSPGEPEAFF.

This rearrangement joins TRBV3-1 to TRBJ2-7; D is unresolved. The CDR3 spans 13 residues. Germline V gives CDR1 LGHDT, CDR2 YNNKEL (reference sequence). V lost 6 bases to trimming and J lost 2 bases, with 11 bases between them. The CDR3 sequence: CASSQLGPYEQYF. The CDR3, as DNA: TGTGCCAGCAGTCAACTCGGACCCTACGAGCAGTACTTC.